The clone carrying this T cell receptor beta chain showed up just a few times. What it recognizes is unknown. This CDR3 has 14 residues. The germline V gene encodes CDR1 DFQATT and CDR2 SNEGSKA (reference sequence). V trimming: 6 bases; J trimming: 4 bases; junction bases outside the gene matches: 12. These data are taken from a study of T-cell memory formation after mild COVID-19. Overall study findings and caveats: Pre-infection memory already had some responding clones, implying cross-reactive memory joined.

The authors produced TCR alpha and TCR beta cDNA libraries with sample barcodes and UMIs by 5'RACE using constant-segment primers. MiXCR, run by TCRdb on the 5' RACE reads, gives a single entry per CDR3 protein. This sample has about 430,000 distinct CDR3 sequences, with roughly a quarter found just once. Sequenced material: PBMCs or a T cell subset sorted from them (not recorded which). The sequence was obtained from an adult woman who had mild COVID-19 (a few samples of this study predate the infection). Cell type and time point are not known. This chain links TRBV20-1 with TRBJ2-7; 7 bases agree with TRBD1. As DNA, the CDR3 is TGCAGTGCCGGCCCCTCGGCCAGGGGGTACGAGCAGTACTTC. Translation gives CSAGPSARGYEQYF.